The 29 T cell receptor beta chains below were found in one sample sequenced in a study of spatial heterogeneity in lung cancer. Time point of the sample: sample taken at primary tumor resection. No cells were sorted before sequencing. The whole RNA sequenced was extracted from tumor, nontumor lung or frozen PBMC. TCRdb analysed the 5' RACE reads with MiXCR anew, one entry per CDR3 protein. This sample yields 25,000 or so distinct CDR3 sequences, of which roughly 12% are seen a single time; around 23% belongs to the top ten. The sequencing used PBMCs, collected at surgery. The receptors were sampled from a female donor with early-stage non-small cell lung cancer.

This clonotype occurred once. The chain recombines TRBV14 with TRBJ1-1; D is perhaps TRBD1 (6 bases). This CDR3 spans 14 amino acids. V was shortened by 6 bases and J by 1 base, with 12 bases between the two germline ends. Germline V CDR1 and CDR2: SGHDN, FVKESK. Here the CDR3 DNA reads TGTGCCAGCAGTTATCAGGGGCCGAACACTGAAGCTTTCTTT. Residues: CASSYQGPNTEAFF.

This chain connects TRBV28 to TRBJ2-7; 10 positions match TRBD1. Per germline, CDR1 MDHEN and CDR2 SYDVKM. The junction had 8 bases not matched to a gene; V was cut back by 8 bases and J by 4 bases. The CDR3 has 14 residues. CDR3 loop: CASGKPGQGYEQYV. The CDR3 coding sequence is TGTGCCAGCGGCAAACCGGGACAGGGGTACGAGCAGTACGTC.

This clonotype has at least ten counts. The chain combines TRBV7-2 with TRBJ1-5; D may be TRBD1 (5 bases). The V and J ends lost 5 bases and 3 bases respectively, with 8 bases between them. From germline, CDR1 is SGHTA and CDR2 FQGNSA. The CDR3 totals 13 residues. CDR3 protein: CASSPGANQPQHF. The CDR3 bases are TGTGCCAGCAGCCCTGGGGCCAATCAGCCCCAGCATTTT.

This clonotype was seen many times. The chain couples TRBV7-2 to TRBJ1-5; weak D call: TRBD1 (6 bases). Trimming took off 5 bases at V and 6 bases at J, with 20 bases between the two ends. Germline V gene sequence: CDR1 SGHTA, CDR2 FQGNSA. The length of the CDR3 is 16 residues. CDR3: CASSEGTRTVRQPQHF. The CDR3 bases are TGTGCCAGCAGCGAAGGTACACGGACAGTCCGTCAGCCCCAGCATTTT.

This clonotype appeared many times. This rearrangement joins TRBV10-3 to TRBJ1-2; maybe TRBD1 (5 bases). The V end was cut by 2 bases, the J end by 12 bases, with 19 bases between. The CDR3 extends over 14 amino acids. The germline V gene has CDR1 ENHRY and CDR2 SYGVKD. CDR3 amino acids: CAISEGAAGREDTF. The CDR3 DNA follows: TGTGCCATCAGTGAGGGGGCCGCGGGTCGTGAGGACACCTTC.

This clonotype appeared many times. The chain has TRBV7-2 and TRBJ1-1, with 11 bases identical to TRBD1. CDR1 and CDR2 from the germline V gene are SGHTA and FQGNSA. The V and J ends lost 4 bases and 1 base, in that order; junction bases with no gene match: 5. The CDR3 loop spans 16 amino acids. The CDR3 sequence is CASSSGQGGGNTEAFF. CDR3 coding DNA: TGTGCCAGCAGCTCGGGACAGGGGGGTGGGAACACTGAAGCTTTCTTT.

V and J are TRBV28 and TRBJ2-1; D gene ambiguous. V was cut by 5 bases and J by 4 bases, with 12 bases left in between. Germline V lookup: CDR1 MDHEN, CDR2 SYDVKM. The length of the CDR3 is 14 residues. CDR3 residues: CASSPPDNYNEQFF. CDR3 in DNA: TGTGCCAGCAGTCCCCCCGACAATTACAATGAGCAGTTCTTC.

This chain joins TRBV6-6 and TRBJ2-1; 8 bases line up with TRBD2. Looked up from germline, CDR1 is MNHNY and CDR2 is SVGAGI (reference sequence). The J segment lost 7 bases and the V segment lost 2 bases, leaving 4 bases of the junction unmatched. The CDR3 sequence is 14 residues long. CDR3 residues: CASSYGGGPNEQFF. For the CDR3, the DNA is TGTGCCAGCAGTTACGGCGGGGGGCCGAATGAGCAGTTCTTC.

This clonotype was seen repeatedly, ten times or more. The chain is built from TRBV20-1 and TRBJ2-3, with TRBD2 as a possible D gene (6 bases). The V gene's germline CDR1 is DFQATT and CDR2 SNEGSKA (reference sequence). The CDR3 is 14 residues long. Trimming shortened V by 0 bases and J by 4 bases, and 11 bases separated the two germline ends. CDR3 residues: CSARDPSGADTQYF. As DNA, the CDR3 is TGCAGTGCTAGAGACCCTTCGGGGGCAGATACGCAGTATTTT.

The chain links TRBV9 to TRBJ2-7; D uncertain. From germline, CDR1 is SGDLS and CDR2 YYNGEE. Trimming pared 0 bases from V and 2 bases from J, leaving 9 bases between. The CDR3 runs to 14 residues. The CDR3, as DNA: TGTGCCAGCAGCGTAGAGGACCGAACCTACGAGCAGTACTTC. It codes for CASSVEDRTYEQYF.

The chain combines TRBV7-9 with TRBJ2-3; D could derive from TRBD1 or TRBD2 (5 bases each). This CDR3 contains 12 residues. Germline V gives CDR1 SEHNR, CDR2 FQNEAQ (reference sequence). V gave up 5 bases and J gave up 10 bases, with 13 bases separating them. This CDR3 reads CASSPAEGSQYF. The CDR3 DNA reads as TGTGCCAGCAGCCCCGCCGAGGGGTCGCAGTATTTT. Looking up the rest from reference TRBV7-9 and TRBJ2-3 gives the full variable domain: DTGVSQNPRHKITKRGQNVTFRCDPISEHNRLYWYRQTLGQGPEFLTYFQNEAQLEKSRLLSDRFSAERPKGSFSTLEIQRTEQGDSAMYLCASSPAEGSQYFGPGTRLTVL.

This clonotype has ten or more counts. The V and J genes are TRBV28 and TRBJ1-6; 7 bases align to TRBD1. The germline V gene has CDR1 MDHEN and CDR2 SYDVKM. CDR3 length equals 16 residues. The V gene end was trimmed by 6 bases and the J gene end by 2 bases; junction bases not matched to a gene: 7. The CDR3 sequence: CASSGQETTYNSPLHF. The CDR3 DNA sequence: TGTGCCAGCAGCGGACAGGAGACGACCTATAATTCACCCCTCCACTTT.

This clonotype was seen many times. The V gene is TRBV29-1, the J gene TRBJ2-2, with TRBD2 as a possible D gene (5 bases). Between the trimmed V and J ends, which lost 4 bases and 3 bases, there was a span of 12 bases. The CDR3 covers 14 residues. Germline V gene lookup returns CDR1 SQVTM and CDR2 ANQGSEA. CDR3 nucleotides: TGCAGCGTTGGGTCGGGAACCTACACCGGGGAGCTGTTTTTT. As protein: CSVGSGTYTGELFF.

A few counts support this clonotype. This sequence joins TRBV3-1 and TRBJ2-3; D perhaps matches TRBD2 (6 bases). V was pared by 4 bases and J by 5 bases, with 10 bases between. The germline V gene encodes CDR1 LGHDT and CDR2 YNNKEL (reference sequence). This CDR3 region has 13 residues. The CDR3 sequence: CASSRAGGDTQYF. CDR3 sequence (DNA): TGTGCCAGCAGCCGCGCCGGGGGAGATACGCAGTATTTT.

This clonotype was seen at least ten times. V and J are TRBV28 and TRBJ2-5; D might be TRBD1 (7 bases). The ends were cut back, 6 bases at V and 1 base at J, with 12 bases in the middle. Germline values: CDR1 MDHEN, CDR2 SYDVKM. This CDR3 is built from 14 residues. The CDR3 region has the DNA TGTGCCAGCAGCAGGGGGGACAGCCAAGAGACCCAGTACTTC. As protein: CASSRGDSQETQYF.

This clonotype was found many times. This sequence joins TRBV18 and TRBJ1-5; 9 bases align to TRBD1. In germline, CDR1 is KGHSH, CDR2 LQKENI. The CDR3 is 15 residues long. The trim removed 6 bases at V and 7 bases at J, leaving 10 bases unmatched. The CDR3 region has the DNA TGTGCCAGCTCGCCAAGACAGGGGGGAAAGCAGCCCCAGCATTTT. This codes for CASSPRQGGKQPQHF.

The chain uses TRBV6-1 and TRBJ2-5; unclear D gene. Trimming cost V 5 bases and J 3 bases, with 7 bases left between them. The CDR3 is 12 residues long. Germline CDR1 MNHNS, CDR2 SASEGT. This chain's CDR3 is CASSRVKETQYF. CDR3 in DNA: TGTGCCAGCAGTCGGGTCAAAGAGACCCAGTACTTC.

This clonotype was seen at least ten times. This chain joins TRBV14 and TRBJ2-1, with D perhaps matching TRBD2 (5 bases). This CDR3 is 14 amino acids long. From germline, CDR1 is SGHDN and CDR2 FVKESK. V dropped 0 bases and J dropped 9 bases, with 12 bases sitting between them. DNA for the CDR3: TGTGCCAGCAGCCAAGATGAGGTACGGGGTGAGCAGTTCTTC. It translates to CASSQDEVRGEQFF. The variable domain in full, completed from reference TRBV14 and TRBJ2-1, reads EAGVTQFPSHSVIEKGQTVTLRCDPISGHDNLYWYRRVMGKEIKFLLHFVKESKQDESGMPNNRFLAERTGGTYSTLKVQPAELEDSGVYFCASSQDEVRGEQFFGPGTRLTVL.

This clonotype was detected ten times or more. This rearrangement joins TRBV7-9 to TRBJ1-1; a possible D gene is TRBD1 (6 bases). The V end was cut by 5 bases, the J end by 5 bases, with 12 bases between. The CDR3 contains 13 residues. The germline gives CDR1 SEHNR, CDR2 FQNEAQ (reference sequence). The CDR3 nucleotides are TGTGCCAGCAGCCTCCGGGGGGCGACTGAAGCTTTCTTT. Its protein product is CASSLRGATEAFF.

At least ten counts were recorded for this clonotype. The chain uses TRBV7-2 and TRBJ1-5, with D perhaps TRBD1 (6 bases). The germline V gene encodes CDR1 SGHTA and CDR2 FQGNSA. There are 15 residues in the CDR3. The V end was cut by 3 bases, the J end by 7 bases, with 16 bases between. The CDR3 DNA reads TGTGCCAGCAGCTTCTCCGGGGGCTCAAGCCAGCCCCAGCATTTT. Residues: CASSFSGGSSQPQHF.

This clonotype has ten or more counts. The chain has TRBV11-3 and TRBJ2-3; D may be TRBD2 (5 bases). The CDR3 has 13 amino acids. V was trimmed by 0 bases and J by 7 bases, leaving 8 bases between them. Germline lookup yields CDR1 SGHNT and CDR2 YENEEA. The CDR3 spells CASSLDGSNTQYF. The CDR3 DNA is TGTGCCAGCAGCTTAGATGGGAGTAATACGCAGTATTTT.

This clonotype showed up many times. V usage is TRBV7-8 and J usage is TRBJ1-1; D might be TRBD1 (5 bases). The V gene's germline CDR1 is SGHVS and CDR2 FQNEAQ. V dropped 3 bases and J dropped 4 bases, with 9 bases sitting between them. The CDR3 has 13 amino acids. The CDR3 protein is CASSFGASTEAFF. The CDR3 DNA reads TGTGCCAGCAGCTTTGGGGCGAGCACTGAAGCTTTCTTT.

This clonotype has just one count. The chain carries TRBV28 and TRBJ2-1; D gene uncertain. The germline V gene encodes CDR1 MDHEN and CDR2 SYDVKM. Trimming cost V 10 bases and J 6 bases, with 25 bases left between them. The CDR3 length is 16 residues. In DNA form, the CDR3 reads TGTGCCATTACGAAACCGACACTCCCCGAGAGCAATGAGCAGTTCTTC. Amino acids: CAITKPTLPESNEQFF.

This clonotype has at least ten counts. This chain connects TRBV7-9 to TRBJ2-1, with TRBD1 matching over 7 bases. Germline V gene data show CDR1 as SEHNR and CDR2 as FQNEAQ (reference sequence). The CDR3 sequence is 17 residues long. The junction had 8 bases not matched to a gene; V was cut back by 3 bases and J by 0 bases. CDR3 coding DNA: TGTGCCAGCAGCTTGCTGACAGGGACAAGCTCCTACAATGAGCAGTTCTTC. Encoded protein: CASSLLTGTSSYNEQFF.

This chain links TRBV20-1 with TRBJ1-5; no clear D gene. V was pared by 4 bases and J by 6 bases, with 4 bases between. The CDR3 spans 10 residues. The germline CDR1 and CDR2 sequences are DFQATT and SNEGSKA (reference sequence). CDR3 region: CSAIGQPQHF. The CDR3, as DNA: TGCAGTGCTATCGGTCAGCCCCAGCATTTT.

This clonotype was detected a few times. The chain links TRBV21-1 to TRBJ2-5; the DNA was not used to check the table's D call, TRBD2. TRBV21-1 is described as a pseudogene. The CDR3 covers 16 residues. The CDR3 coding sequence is TGTGCCAGCAGTCCCTGGGGGACTAGGTTTGAAGAGACCCAGTACTTC. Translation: CASSPWGTRFEETQYF.

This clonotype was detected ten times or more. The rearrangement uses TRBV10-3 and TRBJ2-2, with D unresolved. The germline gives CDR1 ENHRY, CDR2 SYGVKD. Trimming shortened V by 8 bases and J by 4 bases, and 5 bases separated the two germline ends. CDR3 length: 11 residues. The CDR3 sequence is CAIDRTGELFF. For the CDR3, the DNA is TGTGCCATCGACCGCACCGGGGAGCTGTTTTTT.

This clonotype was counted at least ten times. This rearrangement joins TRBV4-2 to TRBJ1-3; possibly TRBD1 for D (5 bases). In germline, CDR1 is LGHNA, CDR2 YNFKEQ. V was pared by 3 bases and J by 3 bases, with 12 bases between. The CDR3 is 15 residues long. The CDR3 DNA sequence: TGTGCCAGCAGCCAGCCCGGGACGGGTGGAAACACCATATATTTT. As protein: CASSQPGTGGNTIYF.

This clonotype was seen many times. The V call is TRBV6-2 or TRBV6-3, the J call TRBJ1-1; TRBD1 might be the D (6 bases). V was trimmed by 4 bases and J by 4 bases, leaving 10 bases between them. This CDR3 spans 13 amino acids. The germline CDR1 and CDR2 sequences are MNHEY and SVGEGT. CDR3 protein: CASSWGQTTEAFF. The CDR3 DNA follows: TGTGCCAGCAGTTGGGGGCAGACCACTGAAGCTTTCTTT.